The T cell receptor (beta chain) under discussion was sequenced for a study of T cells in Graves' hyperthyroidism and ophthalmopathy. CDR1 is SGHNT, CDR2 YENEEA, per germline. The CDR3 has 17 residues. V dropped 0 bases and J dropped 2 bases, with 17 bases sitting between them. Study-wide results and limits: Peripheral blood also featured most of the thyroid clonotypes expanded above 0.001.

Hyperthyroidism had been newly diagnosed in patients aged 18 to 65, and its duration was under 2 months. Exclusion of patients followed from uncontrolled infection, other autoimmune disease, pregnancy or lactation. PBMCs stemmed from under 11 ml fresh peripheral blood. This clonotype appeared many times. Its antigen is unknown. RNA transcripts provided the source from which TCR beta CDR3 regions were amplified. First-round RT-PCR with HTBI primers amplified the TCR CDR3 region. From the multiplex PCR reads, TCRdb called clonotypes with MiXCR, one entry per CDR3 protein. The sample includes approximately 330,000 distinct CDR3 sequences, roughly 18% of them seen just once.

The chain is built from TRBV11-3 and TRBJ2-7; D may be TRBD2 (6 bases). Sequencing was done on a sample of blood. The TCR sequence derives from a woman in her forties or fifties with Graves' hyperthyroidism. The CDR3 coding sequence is TGTGCCAGCAGCTTAGATTCGTACGGACGGAGGGCCTACGAGCAGTACTTC. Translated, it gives CASSLDSYGRRAYEQYF. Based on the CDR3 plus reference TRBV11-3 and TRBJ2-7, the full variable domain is EAGVVQSPRYKIIEKKQPVAFWCNPISGHNTLYWYLQNLGQGPELLIRYENEEAVDDSQLPKDRFSAERLKGVDSTLKIQPAELGDSAVYLCASSLDSYGRRAYEQYFGPGTRLTVT.